The 13 T cell receptor beta chains in this list originate from one sample, sequenced in a study of CD8 T cells in ankylosing spondylitis. Study-wide findings and caveats: Characteristic of ankylosing spondylitis blood, it appeared, was a TCR beta motif comprising several highly homologous variants.

TCRdb recomputed calls from the 5' RACE reads with MiXCR, one row per CDR3 protein. The repertoire has about 450,000 distinct CDR3 sequences, roughly a quarter of them found once; the top ten carry 0.89%. No antigen has been identified for these receptors. Sequencing used blood, either unsorted or a sorted T cell fraction (not recorded which). Every receptor here comes from a male donor with ankylosing spondylitis.

The chain couples TRBV7-2 to TRBJ1-6, with D unclear. The CDR3 is made up of 14 amino acids. In germline, CDR1 is SGHTA, CDR2 FQGNSA. The V end lost 2 bases, the J end lost 14 bases, and 16 bases lay between the germline ends. The DNA for the CDR3 is TGTGCCAGCAGCTTACTGACCGCTGGTCGAACCCTCCACTTT. It codes for CASSLLTAGRTLHF.

The chain links TRBV7-9 to TRBJ2-3, with D perhaps given as TRBD1 or TRBD2 (6 bases each). Germline V gene lookup returns CDR1 SEHNR and CDR2 FQNEAQ (reference sequence). With 5 bases removed from V and 2 bases from J, the gap between germline ends came to 20 bases. This CDR3 is 17 amino acids long. CDR3 sequence (DNA): TGTGCCAGCAGCCCCTATACGGGGGCAGGCCCCACAGATACGCAGTATTTT. Protein sequence: CASSPYTGAGPTDTQYF.

The V call is TRBV6-1, the J call TRBJ2-7; D is perhaps TRBD2 (6 bases). Trimming pared 0 bases from V and 2 bases from J, leaving 8 bases between. Germline V gene sequence: CDR1 MNHNS, CDR2 SASEGT. The CDR3 is 14 residues long. CDR3 bases: TGTGCCAGCAGTGAAGCTTCGGGGGCCTACGAGCAGTACGTC. Translating gives CASSEASGAYEQYV.

The table lists this clonotype with a few counts. The chain recombines TRBV7-6 with TRBJ2-1, with TRBD2 matching over 7 bases. Germline CDR1 reads SGHVS; CDR2 reads FNYEAQ. With V trimmed by 6 bases and J by 8 bases, 7 bases remained unmatched. The CDR3 has 13 amino acids. The CDR3 DNA reads TGTGCCAGCAGGGCAGGGAGGGTTGATGAGCAGTTCTTC. Protein: CASRAGRVDEQFF. The complete variable domain, with remaining parts taken from reference TRBV7-6 and TRBJ2-1, reads GAGVSQSPRYKVTKRGQDVALRCDPISGHVSLYWYRQALGQGPEFLTYFNYEAQQDKSGLPNDRFSAERPEGSISTLTIQRTEQRDSAMYRCASRAGRVDEQFFGPGTRLTVL.

The V call is TRBV12-3 or TRBV12-4, the J call TRBJ2-6; 7 bases line up with TRBD1. The CDR3 extends over 17 amino acids. Unmatched junction bases numbered 8, after V lost 6 bases and J lost 0 bases. The CDR3 nucleotides are TGTGCCAGCAGCCCTACAGGGGATCTCTCTGGGGCCAACGTCCTGACTTTC. The encoded protein is CASSPTGDLSGANVLTF.

The genes are TRBV20-1 and TRBJ1-2; no clear D gene. V was trimmed by 3 bases and J by 0 bases, leaving 14 bases between them. The CDR3 is 15 residues long. Germline V gene data show CDR1 as DFQATT and CDR2 as SNEGSKA (reference sequence). CDR3 protein: CSASVVTRANYGYTF. The CDR3 region has the DNA TGCAGTGCTAGTGTGGTTACAAGAGCTAACTATGGCTACACCTTC.

The chain is built from TRBV3-1 and TRBJ1-2, with D possibly being TRBD1 (5 bases). CDR1 and CDR2 from the germline V gene are LGHDT and YNNKEL (reference sequence). Between the trimmed V and J ends, which lost 4 bases and 4 bases, there was a span of 13 bases. The CDR3 has 14 residues. The CDR3 here is CASSRGVPRYGYTF. DNA of the CDR3: TGTGCCAGCAGCCGGGGGGTCCCCCGCTATGGCTACACCTTC.

This clonotype occurred once. The chain joins TRBV7-8 to TRBJ1-1; a possible D gene is TRBD1 (6 bases). V gave up 6 bases and J gave up 5 bases, with 16 bases separating them. Germline-derived CDR1 and CDR2 are SGHVS and FQNEAQ. The CDR3 covers 14 residues. The CDR3 loop is CASSLQGMVTEAFF. For the CDR3, the DNA is TGTGCCAGCAGTTTACAGGGAATGGTAACTGAAGCTTTCTTT.

This clonotype turned up a few times. The chain has TRBV20-1 and TRBJ2-2; weak D call: TRBD2 (6 bases). Germline CDR1 is DFQATT and CDR2 is SNEGSKA (reference sequence). Deletions cut 3 bases from V and 6 bases from J, with 8 bases between. The CDR3 is made up of 12 amino acids. CDR3 sequence (DNA): TGCAGTGCTAGGACTAGGTCCGGGGAGCTGTTTTTT. It specifies CSARTRSGELFF.

In this sample, this clonotype turned up a few times. This chain links TRBV3-1 with TRBJ1-1, with TRBD1 identical over 10 bases. The CDR3 runs 15 residues. With 4 bases clipped from V and 3 bases from J, the junction kept 5 bases outside the gene matches. In germline, CDR1 is LGHDT, CDR2 YNNKEL (reference sequence). The CDR3 region has the DNA TGTGCCAGCAGCCCGGGACAGGGGATCGACACTGAAGCTTTCTTT. Encoded protein: CASSPGQGIDTEAFF.

V usage is TRBV30 and J usage is TRBJ1-1, with 7 bases lining up with TRBD1. CDR1 is GTSNPN, CDR2 SVGIG, per germline (reference sequence). V dropped 0 bases and J dropped 2; count of bases not matched to a gene: 12. The CDR3 covers 17 residues. As DNA, the CDR3 is TGTGCCTGGAGTGTTCCTGACAGGGTGCACCTCAACACTGAAGCTTTCTTT. Residues: CAWSVPDRVHLNTEAFF.

This chain uses TRBV20-1 with TRBJ2-1, with 11 bases that match TRBD2. Germline loops: CDR1 DFQATT, CDR2 SNEGSKA (reference sequence). Trimming took 5 bases from V and 0 from J; bases not matched to a gene: 6. There are 16 residues in the CDR3. The DNA of the CDR3 is TGCAGTGCTTCGCAACTAGCGGGAGCCTCCTACAATGAGCAGTTCTTC. Translated, it gives CSASQLAGASYNEQFF.

This clonotype has only a few counts. The CDR3 sequence is CASRGGRSTDTQYF. DNA of the CDR3: TGCGCCAGCCGGGGGGGGCGTAGCACAGATACGCAGTATTTT. This chain uses TRBV5-1 with TRBJ2-3, with 8 positions matching TRBD2. After removal of 7 bases from V and 0 bases from J, the junction contained 4 bases not matched to a gene. Looked up from germline, CDR1 is SGHRS and CDR2 is YFSETQ. CDR3 length: 14 residues.